This T cell receptor (beta chain) was sequenced in a study of cytomegalovirus exposure and HLA in healthy donors. Whole-study results and caveats: The study flagged around 160 TCR beta chains as cytomegalovirus-associated. There was a cluster of highly shared sequence variants that was likely a sequencing artifact. The classifier, whose performance was assessed in both the original and validation cohorts, reportedly diagnosed cytomegalovirus status with high specificity and sensitivity.

As to this clone: Antigen: not known.

Amplification used 60 Vbeta primers and 13 Jbeta primers. TCRdb's table, derived via immunoSEQ multiplex PCR, lists solely in-frame clones and lacks some. The sample carries about 170,000 clones, around four fifths recorded once. Sample: PBMCs. The receptor was isolated from a woman aged 45-60 years in good health and CMV-seropositive.

Written as DNA, the CDR3 is TGCAGCGTCAGGGGGCAGGGTTTAGAGCAGTACTTC. It codes for CSVRGQGLEQYF. The chain recombines TRBV29-1 with TRBJ2-7; 8 bases agree with TRBD1. In germline, CDR1 is SQVTM, CDR2 ANQGSEA. This CDR3 is 12 amino acids long. V was clipped by 6 bases and J by 7 bases; unmatched bases: 8.